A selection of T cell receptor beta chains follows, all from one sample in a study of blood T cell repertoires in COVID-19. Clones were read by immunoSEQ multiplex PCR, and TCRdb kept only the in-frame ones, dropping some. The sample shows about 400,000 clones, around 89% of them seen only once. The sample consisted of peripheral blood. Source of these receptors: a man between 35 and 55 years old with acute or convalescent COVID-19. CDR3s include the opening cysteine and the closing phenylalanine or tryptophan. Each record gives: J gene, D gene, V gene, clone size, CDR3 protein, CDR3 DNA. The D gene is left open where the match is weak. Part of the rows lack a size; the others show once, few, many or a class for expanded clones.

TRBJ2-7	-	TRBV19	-	CASSIAPRGSSTVQYF	TGTGCCAGTAGTATAGCCCCCCGGGGATCTTCTACGGTGCAGTACTTC
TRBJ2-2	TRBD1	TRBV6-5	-	CASKRQGWDGELFF	TGTGCCAGCAAAAGACAGGGATGGGACGGGGAGCTGTTTTTT
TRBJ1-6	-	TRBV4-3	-	CASSQDLARANSPLHF	TGCGCCAGCAGCCAAGATCTGGCCAGGGCGAATTCACCCCTCCACTTT
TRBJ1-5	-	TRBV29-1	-	CSYRGQNSNQPQHF	TGCAGCTACCGCGGACAGAATAGCAATCAGCCCCAGCATTTT
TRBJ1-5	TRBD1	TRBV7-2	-	CASSLVHRGDNQPQHF	TGTGCCAGCAGCTTAGTTCACAGGGGGGACAATCAGCCCCAGCATTTT
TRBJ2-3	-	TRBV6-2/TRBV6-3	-	CASSSRLANTDTQYF	TGTGCCAGCAGTTCCCGACTCGCAAACACAGATACGCAGTATTTT
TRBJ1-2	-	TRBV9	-	CASSSYGYTF	TGTGCCAGCAGTTCGTATGGCTACACCTTC
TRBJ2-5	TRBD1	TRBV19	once	CASSGQGETQYF	TGTGCCAGTAGCGGACAGGGAGAGACCCAGTACTTC
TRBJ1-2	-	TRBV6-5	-	CASRVGGATYGYTF	TGTGCCAGCAGAGTGGGAGGGGCCACCTATGGCTACACCTTC
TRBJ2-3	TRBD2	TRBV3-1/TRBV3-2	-	CASSLGTSLDTQYF	TGTGCCAGCAGCCTCGGGACTAGCTTAGATACGCAGTATTTT
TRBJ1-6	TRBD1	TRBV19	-	CASRPGQGNSPLHF	TGTGCCAGTAGACCGGGACAGGGGAATTCACCCCTCCACTTT
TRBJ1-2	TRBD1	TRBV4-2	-	CASSQETGFGYGYTF	TGTGCCAGCAGCCAAGAGACAGGGTTTGGCTATGGCTACACCTTC
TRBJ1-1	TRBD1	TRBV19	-	CASSMDRATEAFF	TGTGCCAGTAGTATGGACAGGGCCACTGAAGCTTTCTTT
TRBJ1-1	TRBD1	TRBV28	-	CASSLYGTGVNTEAFF	TGTGCCAGCAGTTTATATGGGACAGGGGTGAACACTGAAGCTTTCTTT
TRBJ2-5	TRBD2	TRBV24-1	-	CATSRGGQETQYF	TGTGCCACCAGCCGCGGGGGGCAAGAGACCCAGTACTTC
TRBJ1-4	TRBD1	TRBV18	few	CASSLYRGPNEKLFF	TGTGCCAGCTCGCTCTACAGGGGCCCTAATGAAAAACTGTTTTTT
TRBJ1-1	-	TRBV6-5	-	CASSYSRGTEAFF	TGTGCCAGCAGTTACTCCCGAGGAACTGAAGCTTTCTTT
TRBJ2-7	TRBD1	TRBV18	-	CASSPTTGGYEQYF	TGTGCCAGCTCACCTACTACAGGGGGCTACGAGCAGTACTTC
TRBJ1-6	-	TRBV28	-	CASSLSVLGAISPLHF	TGTGCCAGCAGTTTATCGGTTTTGGGGGCTATTTCACCCCTCCACTTT
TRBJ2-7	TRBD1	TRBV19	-	CASSTGTGFYEQYF	TGTGCCAGTAGTACAGGGACAGGATTTTACGAGCAGTACTTC
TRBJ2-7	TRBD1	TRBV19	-	CASSAPGQGSPYEQYF	TGTGCCAGTAGTGCCCCCGGACAGGGGAGCCCTTACGAGCAGTACTTC
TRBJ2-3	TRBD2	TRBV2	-	CASGREVTSTDTQYF	TGTGCCAGCGGGAGGGAGGTGACAAGCACAGATACGCAGTATTTT
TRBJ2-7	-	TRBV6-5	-	CASSDFYEQYF	TGTGCCAGCAGCGACTTTTACGAGCAGTACTTC
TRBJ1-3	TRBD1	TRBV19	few	CASLRGQDRPVPIYF	TGTGCCAGTTTGAGGGGACAGGATCGTCCCGTCCCCATATATTTT
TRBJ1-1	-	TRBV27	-	CASWGGAEAFF	TGTGCCAGTTGGGGGGGAGCTGAAGCTTTCTTT
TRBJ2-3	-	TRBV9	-	CASSVNGAEDTQYF	TGTGCCAGCAGCGTCAATGGGGCTGAAGATACGCAGTATTTT
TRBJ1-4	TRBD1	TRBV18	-	CASSPRDRDGEKLFF	TGTGCCAGCTCACCGCGGGACAGGGATGGTGAAAAACTGTTTTTT
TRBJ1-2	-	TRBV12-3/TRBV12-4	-	CASSLAQGYGYTF	TGTGCCAGCAGTTTAGCACAGGGATATGGCTACACCTTC
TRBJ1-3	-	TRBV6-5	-	CASSLGALGNTIYF	TGTGCCAGCAGCCTAGGAGCCCTTGGAAACACCATATATTTT
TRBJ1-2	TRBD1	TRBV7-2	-	CASSPNRGDYGYTF	TGTGCCAGCAGCCCGAACAGGGGGGACTATGGCTACACCTTC
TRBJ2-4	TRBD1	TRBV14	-	CASSQGQGNVDIQYF	TGTGCCAGCAGCCAGGGACAGGGCAACGTGGACATTCAGTACTTC
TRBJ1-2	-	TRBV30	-	CAWSLRHGYTF	TGTGCCTGGAGTCTGAGGCATGGCTACACCTTC
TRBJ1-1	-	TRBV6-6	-	CASSQGQNTEAFF	TGTGCCAGCAGCCAGGGACAGAACACTGAAGCTTTCTTT
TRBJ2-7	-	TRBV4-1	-	CASSQVSGPYEQYF	TGCGCCAGCAGCCAAGTTTCCGGTCCCTACGAGCAGTACTTC
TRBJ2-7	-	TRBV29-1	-	CSARRGAGEQYF	TGCAGCGCCCGACGGGGGGCGGGCGAGCAGTACTTC
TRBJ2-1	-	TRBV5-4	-	CASSLMRERHNEQFF	TGTGCCAGCAGCTTAATGCGGGAACGCCACAATGAGCAGTTCTTC
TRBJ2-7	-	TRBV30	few	CACNRGVSSYEQYF	TGTGCCTGTAACCGGGGAGTAAGCTCCTACGAGCAGTACTTC
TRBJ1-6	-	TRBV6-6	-	CASSYGIMKGDSPLHF	TGTGCCAGCAGTTATGGCATAATGAAGGGGGATTCACCCCTCCACTTT
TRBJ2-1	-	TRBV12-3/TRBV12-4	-	CASALGGYNEQFF	TGTGCCAGCGCACTTGGAGGGTACAATGAGCAGTTCTTC
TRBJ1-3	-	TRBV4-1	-	CASSPTRGSGGNTIYF	TGCGCCAGCAGCCCGACCAGGGGCTCAGGAGGAAACACCATATATTTT
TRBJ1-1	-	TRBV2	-	CASSANRGDTEAFF	TGTGCCAGCAGCGCTAATAGAGGCGACACTGAAGCTTTCTTT